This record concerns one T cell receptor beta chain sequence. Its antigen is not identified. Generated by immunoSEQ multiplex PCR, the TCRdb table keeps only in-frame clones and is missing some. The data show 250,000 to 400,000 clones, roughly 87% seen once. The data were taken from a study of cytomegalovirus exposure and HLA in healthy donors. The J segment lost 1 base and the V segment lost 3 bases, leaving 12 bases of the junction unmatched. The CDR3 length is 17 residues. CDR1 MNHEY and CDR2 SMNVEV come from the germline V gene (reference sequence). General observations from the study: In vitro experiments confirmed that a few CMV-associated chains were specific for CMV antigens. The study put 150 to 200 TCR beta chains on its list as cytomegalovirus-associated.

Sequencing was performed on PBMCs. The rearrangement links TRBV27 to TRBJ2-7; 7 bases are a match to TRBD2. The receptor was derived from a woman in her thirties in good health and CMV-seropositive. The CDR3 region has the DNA TGTGCCAGCAGTTTTAACGGCGGGAGCACCCTATCCTACGAGCAGTACTTC. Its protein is CASSFNGGSTLSYEQYF.